This passage covers 27 T cell receptor beta chains from one sample sequenced in a study of cytomegalovirus exposure and HLA in healthy donors. Method: immunoSEQ multiplex PCR; TCRdb's copy keeps in-frame clones and lacks some. The sample carries over 200,000 clones, around 86% recorded once. The sample taken for sequencing was PBMCs. These receptors were obtained from a woman in her late teens or twenties in good health and CMV-seropositive.

The rearrangement links TRBV4-2 to TRBJ2-1, with D possibly matching TRBD1 (6 bases). Germline assignment: CDR1 LGHNA and CDR2 YNFKEQ. CDR3 length: 17 residues. Trimming took off 4 bases at V and 5 bases at J, with 21 bases between the two ends. For the CDR3, the DNA is TGTGCCAGCAGCCCAATGATAGGGGGTATAGGTGACAATGAGCAGTTCTTC. This encodes CASSPMIGGIGDNEQFF.

V and J are TRBV18 and TRBJ1-1, with 10 bases identical to TRBD1. The CDR3 is 13 residues long. Germline V gives CDR1 KGHSH, CDR2 LQKENI. V shed 4 bases and J 5 bases; nucleotides not matched to a gene: 1. CDR3 residues: CASSLGQGTEAFF. The CDR3 DNA is TGTGCCAGCTCACTGGGACAGGGGACTGAAGCTTTCTTT.

This sequence joins TRBV27 and TRBJ1-5; D not certain. The CDR3 has 14 amino acids. The germline V gene has CDR1 MNHEY and CDR2 SMNVEV (reference sequence). The ends were cut back, 2 bases at V and 1 base at J, with 6 bases in the middle. CDR3 nucleotide sequence: TGTGCCAGCAGTTTAAGCGGGAGCAATCAGCCCCAGCATTTT. Translation gives CASSLSGSNQPQHF.

The V call is TRBV12-5, the J call TRBJ2-1, with D perhaps TRBD2 (6 bases). This CDR3 is built from 13 residues. CDR1 is LGHNT, CDR2 FRNRAP, per germline. Trimming removed 5 bases at V and 6 bases at J, with 11 bases between. The CDR3 nucleotides read TGTGCTAGTGGTCCGGGGGTTCCCAATGAGCAGTTCTTC. As protein: CASGPGVPNEQFF.

This sequence joins TRBV6-6 and TRBJ2-7; TRBD2 might be the D (6 bases). This CDR3 has 15 residues. V was trimmed by 1 base and J by 4 bases, leaving 14 bases between them. CDR1 MNHNY and CDR2 SVGAGI come from the germline V gene (reference sequence). CDR3: CASSYLVGGSYEQYF. The CDR3 DNA follows: TGTGCCAGCAGTTACTTGGTTGGGGGGTCGTACGAGCAGTACTTC.

The chain links TRBV12-5 to TRBJ2-7; 11 bases fit TRBD2. J lost 5 bases, V lost 5 bases, and 8 bases had no gene match. The CDR3 is 15 amino acids. In germline, CDR1 is LGHNT, CDR2 FRNRAP. The CDR3: CASGILAGGLNEQYF. The CDR3 DNA reads as TGTGCTAGTGGTATCTTAGCGGGAGGGTTGAACGAGCAGTACTTC.

V usage is TRBV7-9 and J usage is TRBJ2-7, with D tentatively TRBD1 (6 bases). The germline CDR1 and CDR2 sequences are SEHNR and FQNEAQ (reference sequence). The CDR3 consists of 17 residues. Between the trimmed V and J ends, which lost 5 bases and 2 bases, there was a span of 22 bases. The DNA for the CDR3 is TGTGCCAGCAGCCCCTCAACAGGGCAGATTACAACCTACGAGCAGTACTTC. The encoded protein is CASSPSTGQITTYEQYF.

V gene TRBV7-8 combines with J gene TRBJ2-2; 7 bases line up with TRBD1. This CDR3 has 14 amino acids. Germline trimming cut 4 bases from V and 4 bases from J; bases unmatched to any gene: 3. Germline V gene lookup returns CDR1 SGHVS and CDR2 FQNEAQ. The CDR3 region is CASSSTGTTGELFF. CDR3 nucleotide sequence: TGTGCCAGCAGCTCGACAGGGACCACCGGGGAGCTGTTTTTT. The entire variable domain, with the rest obtained from reference TRBV7-8 and TRBJ2-2, is as follows: GAGVSQSPRYKVAKRGQDVALRCDPISGHVSLFWYQQALGQGPEFLTYFQNEAQLDKSGLPSDRFFAERPEGSVSTLKIQRTQQEDSAVYLCASSSTGTTGELFFGEGSRLTVL.

The chain has TRBV30 and TRBJ1-3; TRBD1 matches 9 bases. Per germline, CDR1 GTSNPN and CDR2 SVGIG (reference sequence). The CDR3 has 13 residues. After removal of 4 bases from V and 2 bases from J, the junction contained 0 bases not matched to a gene. The CDR3 DNA is TGTGCCTGGAACAGGGGGCCTGGAAACACCATATATTTT. Translating gives CAWNRGPGNTIYF. Drawing the rest from reference TRBV30 and TRBJ1-3, the complete variable domain is SQTIHQWPATLVQPVGSPLSLECTVEGTSNPNLYWYRQAAGRGLQLLFYSVGIGQISSEVPQNLSASRPQDRQFILSSKKLLLSDSGFYLCAWNRGPGNTIYFGEGSWLTVV.

The chain has TRBV15 and TRBJ1-1; possible D gene TRBD1, 5 bases. V was clipped by 0 bases and J by 8 bases, with 13 bases between them. The germline V gene has CDR1 LNHNV and CDR2 YYDKDF (reference sequence). This CDR3 has 14 amino acids. DNA of the CDR3: TGTGCCACCAGCAGAGACCGATCCAGGGCCGAAGCTTTCTTT. Amino acids: CATSRDRSRAEAFF.

V and J are TRBV30 and TRBJ2-5, with D perhaps TRBD2 (5 bases). The CDR3 runs to 11 residues. Trimming pared 4 bases from V and 9 bases from J, leaving 12 bases between. CDR1 and CDR2 from the germline V gene are GTSNPN and SVGIG (reference sequence). The CDR3 DNA follows: TGTGCCTGGACCCTAGCTGGGGCCCAGTACTTC. It encodes CAWTLAGAQYF.

The chain links TRBV9 to TRBJ1-1; tentatively, D is TRBD1 (5 bases). The CDR3 covers 16 residues. Germline lookup yields CDR1 SGDLS and CDR2 YYNGEE. V was cut by 6 bases and J by 0 bases, with 18 bases left in between. The CDR3 DNA is TGTGCCAGCAACGTTAATGGGGGGGTGTTGAACACTGAAGCTTTCTTT. This translates into CASNVNGGVLNTEAFF.

V usage is TRBV15 and J usage is TRBJ2-5; weak D call: TRBD1 (5 bases). The V gene lost 1 base and the J gene lost 2 bases, with 20 bases spanning the gap. The CDR3 consists of 18 residues. CDR1 and CDR2 from the germline V gene are LNHNV and YYDKDF (reference sequence). CDR3 sequence: CATSRVSSLQVIQETQYF. The CDR3 DNA reads as TGTGCCACCAGCAGAGTCTCCTCTTTACAGGTGATACAAGAGACCCAGTACTTC.

This rearrangement joins TRBV28 to TRBJ2-3; D remains ambiguous. Germline CDR1 reads MDHEN; CDR2 reads SYDVKM. The CDR3 spans 14 residues. V shed 8 bases and J shed 5 bases, with 17 bases lying between them. CDR3: CASSRSPGEDTQYF. The CDR3 coding sequence is TGTGCCAGCTCTCGGAGCCCTGGAGAAGATACGCAGTATTTT.

This sequence joins TRBV7-6 and TRBJ2-3; D is ambiguous. This CDR3 spans 14 amino acids. The V end was cut by 5 bases, the J end by 4 bases, with 13 bases between. Germline CDR1 reads SGHVS; CDR2 reads FNYEAQ. As DNA, the CDR3 is TGTGCCAGCAGCCCCTCCCAACACCCAGATACGCAGTATTTT. This sequence encodes CASSPSQHPDTQYF.

The chain joins TRBV28 to TRBJ1-4, with TRBD1 matching 10 bases. The CDR3 spans 15 residues. Germline CDR1 and CDR2: MDHEN and SYDVKM. V shed 9 bases and J 8 bases; nucleotides not matched to a gene: 12. The CDR3 sequence is CASSTGGAVGEKLFF. Written as DNA, the CDR3 is TGTGCCAGTTCGACAGGGGGCGCGGTAGGGGAAAAACTGTTTTTT.

CDR3 nucleotide sequence: TGTGCCAGCAGCTTGAGAGGCAGGGCAGACTATGGCTACACCTTC. Translating it yields CASSLRGRADYGYTF. The chain is built from TRBV5-6 and TRBJ1-2, with D tentatively TRBD1 (5 bases). Trimming shortened V by 1 base and J by 3 bases, and 13 bases separated the two germline ends. The germline gives CDR1 SGHDT, CDR2 YYEEEE. This CDR3 has 15 residues.

V usage is TRBV5-1 and J usage is TRBJ2-1, with D possibly matching TRBD2 (6 bases). This CDR3 has 15 residues. The germline V and J ends were trimmed by 7 bases and 9 bases, with 23 bases remaining between them. In germline, CDR1 is SGHRS, CDR2 YFSETQ. The chain's CDR3 is CASRTGEAGIGEQFF. The CDR3 DNA is TGCGCCAGCCGCACGGGGGAGGCTGGTATAGGTGAGCAGTTCTTC.

The chain couples TRBV13 to TRBJ1-1; a weak D match, TRBD1 (5 bases). The CDR3 is 12 residues long. In germline, CDR1 is PRHDT, CDR2 FYEKMQ (reference sequence). Trimming cost V 7 bases and J 1 base, with 7 bases left between them. CDR3 coding DNA: TGTGCCAGCACCAGGGAGAACACTGAAGCTTTCTTT. This translates into CASTRENTEAFF.

The chain combines TRBV6-1 with TRBJ1-1; 7 nucleotides agree with TRBD1. V dropped 4 bases and J dropped 11; count of bases not matched to a gene: 19. Germline V gene data show CDR1 as MNHNS and CDR2 as SASEGT. This CDR3 is built from 16 residues. The DNA of the CDR3 is TGTGCCAGCAGTGGCTACGGGAAGGGGGCGCCGTTTGGGGCTTTCTTT. Amino acid sequence: CASSGYGKGAPFGAFF.

The rearrangement uses TRBV11-2 and TRBJ2-7, with 7 bases aligning to TRBD2. Trimming took 5 bases from V and 3 from J; bases not matched to a gene: 4. The CDR3 loop spans 13 amino acids. Germline V CDR1 and CDR2: SGHAT, FQNNGV. CDR3 loop: CASSLGTNYEQYF. DNA for the CDR3: TGTGCCAGCAGCCTTGGGACTAACTACGAGCAGTACTTC.

The sample holds many counts of this clone. The J gene is TRBJ2-7, the V gene TRBV5-8; 11 positions agree with TRBD1. CDR3 length: 19 amino acids. Germline CDR1 reads SGHTS; CDR2 reads YDEGEE. J was trimmed by 7 bases and V by 5 bases; bases with no gene match: 23. CDR3 in amino acids: CASSPTGTGGLWEPEEQYF. DNA for the CDR3: TGTGCCAGCAGTCCCACCGGGACAGGGGGACTTTGGGAACCGGAGGAGCAGTACTTC.

The rearrangement uses TRBV2 and TRBJ2-1, with 7 bases lining up with TRBD2. V dropped 8 bases and J dropped 9; count of bases not matched to a gene: 10. This CDR3 contains 13 residues. Germline CDR1 reads SNHLY; CDR2 reads FYNNEI. The CDR3 nucleotides read TGTGCCAGCCGGCGACTAGCTGACGGTGAGCAGTTCTTC. It yields the protein CASRRLADGEQFF.

This chain uses TRBV6-5 with TRBJ2-7; 12 bases agree with TRBD2. The CDR3 extends over 15 amino acids. CDR1 MNHEY and CDR2 SVGAGI come from the germline V gene. V gave up 7 bases and J gave up 3 bases; unmatched junction bases: 7. The CDR3 sequence is CASTKLAGGNYEQYF. In DNA, the CDR3 is TGTGCCAGCACCAAACTAGCGGGAGGAAACTACGAGCAGTACTTC.

For the CDR3, the DNA is TGTGCCAGCAGTGCTACGTACCGGGACAGGGGATATGGCTACACCTTC. It is translated as CASSATYRDRGYGYTF. This chain uses TRBV6-1 with TRBJ1-2, with 10 positions matching TRBD1. With 4 bases clipped from V and 5 bases from J, the junction kept 10 bases outside the gene matches. This CDR3 is built from 16 residues. Germline V gene sequence: CDR1 MNHNS, CDR2 SASEGT.

V and J are TRBV5-4 and TRBJ1-2; the match to TRBD1 covers 7 bases. Germline V lookup: CDR1 SGHNT, CDR2 YYREEE (reference sequence). V was clipped by 5 bases and J by 4 bases; unmatched bases: 14. The CDR3 runs to 16 residues. CDR3 nucleotide sequence: TGTGCCAGCAGTAATATTACAGGGGTCGGTGCCTATGGCTACACCTTC. This encodes CASSNITGVGAYGYTF.

This chain connects TRBV28 to TRBJ2-7, with 7 bases fitting TRBD1. CDR1 MDHEN and CDR2 SYDVKM come from the germline V gene. The CDR3 is 15 amino acids. V lost 4 bases and J lost 3; bases outside the gene matches: 9. In nucleotides, the CDR3 is TGTGCCAGCAGTTCCACCGGGACAGCAATCTACGAGCAGTACTTC. This encodes CASSSTGTAIYEQYF.